The 24 T cell receptor beta chains below were found in one sample sequenced in a study of cytomegalovirus exposure and HLA in healthy donors. The PCR contained 60 Vbeta and 13 Jbeta primers. This table comes from immunoSEQ multiplex PCR, and its TCRdb copy is limited to in-frame clones, with some not included. This sample yields approximately 170,000 clones, of which roughly four fifths are seen a single time; about 4% belongs to the top ten. Sequenced material: PBMCs. The receptors originated from a man in his fifties or sixties in good health and CMV-seropositive.

The chain joins TRBV4-1 to TRBJ2-3; 9 bases agree with TRBD2. Germline trimming cut 0 bases from V and 6 bases from J; bases unmatched to any gene: 13. Germline lookup yields CDR1 MGHRA and CDR2 YSYEKL. This CDR3 is 18 amino acids long. In nucleotides, the CDR3 is TGCGCCAGCAGCCAAGAAGGGCCGGCGGGAGGGCGGACGGATACGCAGTATTTT. Translating gives CASSQEGPAGGRTDTQYF.

A few counts support this clone. J is TRBJ2-2 and V is TRBV11-1, with a weak D call TRBD1 (6 bases). Trimming removed 6 bases from V and 6 bases from J, with 17 bases in between. The germline gives CDR1 SGHAT, CDR2 FQDESV (reference sequence). The CDR3 totals 15 residues. Here the CDR3 reads CASRSYRDAAGELFF. The CDR3 bases are TGTGCCAGCAGATCCTACAGGGACGCGGCCGGGGAGCTGTTTTTT.

V gene TRBV5-6 combines with J gene TRBJ1-6; a possible D gene is TRBD1 (6 bases). This CDR3 comprises 18 residues. Per germline, CDR1 SGHDT and CDR2 YYEEEE. V lost 1 base, J lost 4 bases, and 18 bases lay in between. The CDR3 DNA follows: TGTGCCAGCAGCTTGAACCAGGGGATCTACGATTATAATTCACCCCTCCACTTT. It codes for CASSLNQGIYDYNSPLHF.

The rearrangement joins TRBV30 to TRBJ2-3, with a tentative D call TRBD2 (5 bases). V lost 1 base and J 2 bases, leaving 13 bases between the germline ends. This CDR3 is built from 15 residues. Germline V gene sequence: CDR1 GTSNPN, CDR2 SVGIG (reference sequence). CDR3 amino acids: CAWSGGDMNTDTQYF. CDR3 DNA: TGTGCCTGGAGTGGGGGAGACATGAACACAGATACGCAGTATTTT.

This chain connects TRBV4-2 to TRBJ1-1; D unresolved. The germline CDR1 and CDR2 sequences are LGHNA and YNFKEQ. The CDR3 runs to 14 residues. V gave up 3 bases and J gave up 7 bases, with 15 bases separating them. The CDR3 DNA reads TGTGCCAGCAGCCATGATGGTCCGGCGGTTGAAGCTTTCTTT. Translating gives CASSHDGPAVEAFF.

This chain connects TRBV5-1 to TRBJ2-5; 7 bases are shared with TRBD1. V shed 1 base, J shed 5 bases, and the junction held 8 bases outside the gene matches. CDR3 length equals 15 residues. Germline CDR1 SGHRS, CDR2 YFSETQ. The CDR3 loop reads CASSLLGTEGETQYF. CDR3 nucleotides: TGCGCCAGCAGCTTGCTGGGGACAGAAGGGGAGACCCAGTACTTC.

The genes are TRBV15 and TRBJ1-3, with D possibly matching TRBD1 (5 bases). V was shortened by 4 bases and J by 0 bases, with 16 bases between the two germline ends. The CDR3 extends over 17 amino acids. CDR1 and CDR2 (germline): LNHNV, YYDKDF (reference sequence). This chain's CDR3 is CATSISWGFNSGNTIYF. CDR3 DNA sequence: TGTGCCACCAGCATTTCTTGGGGCTTCAACTCTGGAAACACCATATATTTT.

The chain has TRBV13 and TRBJ1-6; possibly TRBD1 for D (5 bases). The CDR3 has 14 residues. The germline V gene has CDR1 PRHDT and CDR2 FYEKMQ (reference sequence). Trimming pared 6 bases from V and 11 bases from J, leaving 17 bases between. The CDR3: CASRVGREGTPLHF. For the CDR3, the DNA is TGTGCCAGCAGGGTGGGCAGGGAAGGGACACCCCTCCACTTT.

The chain uses TRBV5-1 and TRBJ2-7, with 7 bases matching TRBD1. The germline gives CDR1 SGHRS, CDR2 YFSETQ. The CDR3 runs to 15 residues. J gave up 5 bases and V 0 bases, and 8 bases lay outside the gene matches. The CDR3 nucleotides read TGCGCCAGCAGCTTGGACCCGGGGACAGCTAACGAGCAGTACTTC. Protein sequence: CASSLDPGTANEQYF.

The sample holds a few counts of this clone. V usage is TRBV9 and J usage is TRBJ2-1; 7 bases fit TRBD2. The CDR3 is made up of 15 amino acids. Germline assignment: CDR1 SGDLS and CDR2 YYNGEE. The J segment lost 5 bases and the V segment lost 4 bases, leaving 9 bases of the junction unmatched. Here the CDR3 reads CASSLTSEINNEQFF. The CDR3 region has the DNA TGTGCCAGCAGCTTAACTAGCGAGATTAACAATGAGCAGTTCTTC.

J is TRBJ1-1 and V is TRBV2; TRBD1 matches 7 bases. CDR1 is SNHLY and CDR2 is FYNNEI in the germline V gene. The CDR3 runs to 14 residues. Trimming at V came to 9 bases and at J to 4 bases, leaving 11 bases not matched to a gene. For the CDR3, the DNA is TGTGCCAGGAGTTTGACAGGGTCTGGCACTGAAGCTTTCTTT. Encoded protein: CARSLTGSGTEAFF.

The rearrangement joins TRBV4-3 to TRBJ2-7, with 9 positions matching TRBD1. V was clipped by 0 bases and J by 1 base; unmatched bases: 4. This CDR3 spans 16 amino acids. Per germline, CDR1 LGHNA and CDR2 YSLEER. CDR3 sequence reads: CASSQDLGTGSYEQYF. As DNA, the CDR3 is TGCGCCAGCAGCCAAGATTTAGGGACAGGGTCCTACGAGCAGTACTTC.

The gene calls are TRBV21-1 and TRBJ2-7; TRBD1 is taken as the D call from the table, unchecked against the DNA. TRBV21-1 is shown as a pseudogene. This CDR3 spans 15 amino acids. This chain's CDR3 is CASSTRDRYSYEQYF. The CDR3 coding sequence is TGTGCCAGCAGCACCCGGGACAGATACTCCTACGAGCAGTACTTC.

This clone was recorded a few times. The V gene is TRBV25-1, the J gene TRBJ1-1; weak D call: TRBD1 (6 bases). The V gene lost 4 bases and the J gene lost 3 bases, with 18 bases spanning the gap. CDR1 is MGHDK, CDR2 SYGVNS, per germline. There are 16 residues in the CDR3. CDR3 loop: CASSGGLGARDTEAFF. CDR3 DNA sequence: TGTGCCAGCAGTGGGGGCCTGGGGGCGAGGGACACTGAAGCTTTCTTT.

The genes are TRBV7-6 and TRBJ2-3; TRBD1 might be the D (5 bases). Germline lookup yields CDR1 SGHVS and CDR2 FNYEAQ. CDR3 length: 15 amino acids. Between the trimmed V and J ends, which lost 0 bases and 2 bases, there was a span of 9 bases. The CDR3 DNA reads as TGTGCCAGCAGCTTAGCTTCAGGGTTCACAGATACGCAGTATTTT. Its protein is CASSLASGFTDTQYF.

This clone was recorded once. V gene TRBV5-1 combines with J gene TRBJ2-2, with D perhaps TRBD1 (6 bases). Deletions cut 0 bases from V and 2 bases from J, with 8 bases between. There are 15 residues in the CDR3. The germline CDR1 and CDR2 sequences are SGHRS and YFSETQ. DNA for the CDR3: TGCGCCAGCAGCTTGGCCGGGACAAACACCGGGGAGCTGTTTTTT. Protein sequence: CASSLAGTNTGELFF.

The chain couples TRBV5-1 to TRBJ2-7; 7 bases align to TRBD2. The CDR3 length is 14 residues. V shed 4 bases, J shed 4 bases, and the junction held 8 bases outside the gene matches. The germline V gene encodes CDR1 SGHRS and CDR2 YFSETQ. The CDR3 loop is CASSHGQGGYEQYF. Written as DNA, the CDR3 is TGCGCCAGCAGCCATGGGCAGGGAGGGTACGAGCAGTACTTC.

The chain recombines TRBV6-1 with TRBJ1-1; 8 bases fit TRBD1. The CDR3 has 15 residues. CDR1 and CDR2 (germline): MNHNS, SASEGT. V lost 6 bases to trimming and J lost 4 bases; unmatched junction nucleotides: 10. CDR3 in DNA: TGTGCCAGCAGGGGGCCCAGGGGGCGCGCCACTGAAGCTTTCTTT. Translated, it gives CASRGPRGRATEAFF.

The V gene is TRBV4-2, the J gene TRBJ2-1; 9 positions match TRBD2. The V gene end was trimmed by 0 bases and the J gene end by 7 bases; junction bases not matched to a gene: 7. The CDR3 consists of 16 residues. Germline lookup yields CDR1 LGHNA and CDR2 YNFKEQ. The CDR3 DNA follows: TGTGCCAGCAGCCAAGATCGGGGGACTAGCTTAAATGAGCAGTTCTTC. This gives the protein CASSQDRGTSLNEQFF.

The chain is built from TRBV25-1 and TRBJ1-1; D uncertain. The length of the CDR3 is 13 residues. Trimming took off 4 bases at V and 6 bases at J, with 12 bases between the two ends. Germline values: CDR1 MGHDK, CDR2 SYGVNS. The CDR3 protein is CASSVTGVAEAFF. Written as DNA, the CDR3 is TGTGCCAGCAGTGTAACGGGAGTCGCTGAAGCTTTCTTT.

The rearrangement links TRBV7-2 to TRBJ2-5; tentatively, D is TRBD2 (5 bases). The CDR3 is 13 residues long. Per the germline V gene, CDR1 is SGHTA and CDR2 is FQGNSA. V dropped 4 bases and J dropped 7 bases, with 13 bases sitting between them. The CDR3 loop reads CASSSVPEGTQYF. CDR3 bases: TGTGCCAGCAGCTCGGTCCCAGAGGGGACCCAGTACTTC.

V usage is TRBV11-2 and J usage is TRBJ2-5; 9 bases match TRBD1. The J call may be faulty, since TRBJ2-7 better matches the DNA end. This CDR3 spans 15 amino acids. The V gene's germline CDR1 is SGHAT and CDR2 FQNNGV. DNA of the CDR3: TGTGCCAGCAGCATCGCCCCGGGACAGGGATACGAGCAGTACTTC. It translates to CASSIAPGQGYEQYF.

The V and J genes are TRBV20-1 and TRBJ2-2; D may be TRBD1 (5 bases). Germline V lookup: CDR1 DFQATT, CDR2 SNEGSKA (reference sequence). The CDR3 is 11 amino acids. V was trimmed by 5 bases and J by 6 bases, leaving 7 bases between them. The DNA of the CDR3 is TGCAGTGCTGCAGGGCCCGGGGAGCTGTTTTTT. It specifies CSAAGPGELFF.

V and J are TRBV9 and TRBJ2-2, with D possibly TRBD1 on 6 matching bases. The V end was cut by 2 bases, the J end by 6 bases, with 11 bases between. The CDR3 extends over 14 amino acids. Germline CDR1 and CDR2: SGDLS and YYNGEE. The CDR3 region is CASSVQGHSGELFF. CDR3 nucleotides: TGTGCCAGCAGCGTCCAGGGACATTCCGGGGAGCTGTTTTTT.